A single sample gave rise to the 7 T cell receptor beta chains below, sequenced in a study of blood T cell repertoires in COVID-19. Profiling relied on immunoSEQ multiplex PCR, and the TCRdb table lists in-frame clones only, not all of them. The repertoire holds some 300,000 clones, with 87% as singletons. The specimen sequenced was PBMCs or T cells enriched from blood (not recorded which). The receptors stem from a woman between 25 and 40 years old who had recovered from COVID-19.

This chain connects TRBV29-1 to TRBJ1-1, with D maybe TRBD1 (5 bases). The germline V gene encodes CDR1 SQVTM and CDR2 ANQGSEA. V was shortened by 4 bases and J by 5 bases, with 11 bases between the two germline ends. The CDR3 covers 12 residues. CDR3 sequence (DNA): TGCAGCGTTGCAGGGCTGTGGACTGAAGCTTTCTTT. It specifies CSVAGLWTEAFF.

The J gene is TRBJ1-1, the V gene TRBV10-3, with a tentative D call TRBD1 (6 bases). The CDR3 length is 15 residues. Germline loops: CDR1 ENHRY, CDR2 SYGVKD. V lost 4 bases to trimming and J lost 4 bases, with 16 bases between them. The CDR3 bases are TGTGCCATCAGTGCGATCTCAGGGGCTGGCACTGAAGCTTTCTTT. This sequence encodes CAISAISGAGTEAFF.

The chain carries TRBV15 and TRBJ1-2; TRBD1 might be the D (6 bases). The CDR3 is made up of 16 amino acids. In germline, CDR1 is LNHNV, CDR2 YYDKDF (reference sequence). V was trimmed by 4 bases and J by 5 bases, leaving 20 bases between them. CDR3 sequence: CATSKSFPRDKYGYTF. Written as DNA, the CDR3 is TGTGCCACCAGCAAGAGCTTCCCCCGGGACAAATATGGCTACACCTTC.

The chain combines TRBV3-1 (or the pseudogene TRBV3-2) with TRBJ2-7; 9 positions agree with TRBD2. J lost 4 bases, V lost 0 bases, and 4 bases had no gene match. Germline CDR1 is LGHDT and CDR2 is YNNKEL (reference sequence). The CDR3 sequence is 15 residues long. CDR3 DNA: TGTGCCAGCAGCCAAGATCCGAGCGGGGGGTACGAGCAGTACTTC. Its translation is CASSQDPSGGYEQYF.

This chain connects TRBV12-3 or TRBV12-4 to TRBJ1-2, with D perhaps matching TRBD1 (5 bases). The CDR3 length is 13 residues. V lost 7 bases and J 2 bases, leaving 11 bases between the germline ends. The CDR3 sequence: CASIDSANYGYTF. The CDR3 nucleotides are TGTGCCAGCATTGACAGTGCGAACTATGGCTACACCTTC.

The chain combines TRBV19 with TRBJ2-2, with 8 bases identical to TRBD2. This CDR3 has 16 residues. CDR1 is LNHDA, CDR2 SQIVND, per germline (reference sequence). V gave up 2 bases and J gave up 3 bases; unmatched junction bases: 5. CDR3 region: CASSIRGGRDTGELFF. The CDR3 nucleotides read TGTGCCAGTAGTATACGGGGGGGAAGAGACACCGGGGAGCTGTTTTTT. Combining the CDR3 with reference TRBV19 and TRBJ2-2 gives the whole variable domain DGGITQSPKYLFRKEGQNVTLSCEQNLNHDAMYWYRQDPGQGLRLIYYSQIVNDFQKGDIAEGYSVSREKKESFPLTVTSAQKNPTAFYLCASSIRGGRDTGELFFGEGSRLTVL.

The V call is TRBV9, the J call TRBJ2-2; D unresolved. The ends were cut back, 4 bases at V and 2 bases at J, with 12 bases in the middle. CDR3 size: 15 residues. Germline assignment: CDR1 SGDLS and CDR2 YYNGEE. CDR3 protein: CASSPILLNTGELFF. The CDR3 DNA follows: TGTGCCAGCAGCCCAATATTACTAAACACCGGGGAGCTGTTTTTT.